Each of the 5 T cell receptor beta chains below was sequenced from the same sample in a study of monozygotic twins with inflammatory bowel disease. TCRdb re-called the 5' RACE reads; every CDR3 protein appears as one record, without DNA. This sample's table has roughly 100,000 distinct CDR3 sequences. Sequencing was done on a sample of blood. These receptors all come from a human donor with ulcerative colitis or Crohn's disease, or a healthy co-twin of an affected twin (not recorded which).

J is TRBJ2-2 and V is TRBV3-1; TCRdb indicates TRBD2, and absent DNA this call remains unverified. From germline, CDR1 is LGHDT and CDR2 YNNKEL (reference sequence). This CDR3 is built from 16 residues. CDR3 in amino acids: CASSKPGLVRTGELFF. Based on the CDR3 plus reference TRBV3-1 and TRBJ2-2, the full variable domain is DTAVSQTPKYLVTQMGNDKSIKCEQNLGHDTMYWYKQDSKKFLKIMFSYNNKELIINETVPNRFSPKSPDKAHLNLHINSLELGDSAVYFCASSKPGLVRTGELFFGEGSRLTVL.

The chain employs TRBV10-3 and TRBJ2-7; TCRdb returns TRBD2, unconfirmable since there is no DNA. The CDR3 has 16 amino acids. Germline assignment: CDR1 ENHRY and CDR2 SYGVKD. This chain's CDR3 is CAISDSRSSGSSEQYF.

The chain combines TRBV5-1 with TRBJ1-2. This CDR3 has 14 amino acids. CDR1 is SGHRS and CDR2 is YFSETQ in the germline V gene. Here the CDR3 reads CASSLVTANYGYTF.

The rearrangement joins TRBV5-1 to TRBJ2-5. Looked up from germline, CDR1 is SGHRS and CDR2 is YFSETQ. This CDR3 has 14 amino acids. The chain's CDR3 is CASSLDGGLETQYF.

The chain uses TRBV6-1 and TRBJ1-5. The CDR3 consists of 15 residues. Germline V gene data show CDR1 as MNHNS and CDR2 as SASEGT. The CDR3 region is CASSDGLASNQPQHF.